This record covers a single T cell receptor beta chain. No cognate antigen has been identified for it. Base quality data are lacking; no much larger clone is found one base away. Whole blood was collected in K2EDTA tubes by collaborating institutions according to the institutions' own protocols. Collaborator samples were shipped for TCRbeta analysis as frozen whole blood, isolated PBMCs, or DNA extracted from either sample type. The data belong to a study of blood T cell repertoires in COVID-19 (TCRdb year 2020). Regarding the research as a whole: The collaborator samples originated in the United States, Italy and Spain and spanned the acute and convalescent phases of COVID-19. Deeply sampled blood TCRbeta repertoires from subjects exposed to, actively infected with, or recovered from COVID-19 were included in the dataset. The sample metadata nearly always contained a de-identified subject ID, COVID-19 status, age in years and sex. The samples were drawn from the first 160 participants of the ongoing ImmuneRACE study and from over a thousand subjects provided by 6 global collaborators. The repertoires were released in a freely available public database meant as a resource for research on the immune response to SARS-CoV-2. HLA class I and class II types, where available, came from metadata supplied by the sample provider rather than from assay-based typing. The prospective study material was composed of cDNA or gDNA derived from T cells, B-cell-depleted T cells, or PBMCs. General conclusions and limits of the study: The quantity of clinical and demographic metadata differed by source and by participant and was supplied without curation.

TCRbeta CDR3 regions were amplified from genomic DNA using the immunoSEQ Assay, a bias-controlled multiplex PCR. In the authors' own workflow: Nucleated cell counts per sample were estimated from amplification of reference gene primers within the assay. To quantify the absolute abundance of each unique TCRbeta CDR3 rearrangement, sequence reads were collapsed and filtered. For each sample, productive Simpson clonality was calculated as the square root of Simpson's diversity index over productive rearrangements. Sourced from immuneACCESS, this table was stored by TCRdb with only in-frame sequences that have V and J called. A share of the clones is absent; for the studies checked, an unresolved V gene accounts for under half, and the remainder has no known explanation. The V and J calls and clone size are taken from that table; D and trimming were inferred from the DNA. The sample yields about 37,000 clones; roughly 89% were counted once. The ten largest clones take up around 5.7% of the sample.

The receptor was isolated from a human donor in a cohort sampled during active COVID-19. Sequencing input: peripheral blood.

The CDR3 region: CASSVAPDRGQETQYF. The DNA is as follows: TGTGCCAGCAGCGTAGCTCCTGACAGGGGGCAAGAGACCCAGTACTTC. The chain uses TRBV9 and TRBJ2-5; TRBD1 matches 9 bases in the middle. The germline V gene supplies CDR1 SGDLS and CDR2 YYNGEE. Ends trimmed: V by 0 bases, J by 2 bases; bases unmatched to a gene: 5. The CDR3 spans 16 residues, from the cysteine through the phenylalanine. The read is trimmed to its CDR3 DNA, 48 bases read in frame from base 1. Joined to the reference TRBV9 and TRBJ2-5 proteins, this CDR3 gives the full variable domain: DSGVTQTPKHLITATGQRVTLRCSPRSGDLSVYWYQQSLDQGLQFLIQYYNGEERAKGNILERFSAQQFPDLHSELNLSSLELGDSALYFCASSVAPDRGQETQYFGPGTRLLVL.